A single sample gave rise to the 25 T cell receptor beta chains below, sequenced in a study of shared clonotypes between healthy human individuals. In the naive CD8 group, cells lacked CD45RO and were positively selected for CCR7, so terminally differentiated effector memory CD45RA+ cells were left out. Clones were read by immunoSEQ multiplex PCR, and TCRdb kept only the in-frame ones, dropping some. The top ten hold around 1.7% of the sample, which has about 2.1 million clones, 90% to 95% seen once. The sequenced sample consisted of naive CD8+ T cells from PBMCs. The receptors were gathered from a man in his late teens or twenties in good health. Some clones in this sample may be carry-over from other donors' samples.

CDR3 sequence reads: CASSISAGVAGDNEQFF. The CDR3 nucleotides read TGTGCCAGTAGTATATCCGCCGGGGTTGCGGGGGACAATGAGCAGTTCTTC. This chain joins TRBV19 and TRBJ2-1; 7 nucleotides match TRBD2. Germline CDR1 and CDR2: LNHDA and SQIVND (reference sequence). The CDR3 extends over 17 amino acids. V gave up 2 bases and J gave up 5 bases; unmatched junction bases: 12.

The chain employs TRBV4-1 and TRBJ2-1; 8 nucleotides match TRBD2. V trimming: 1 base; J trimming: 3 bases; junction bases outside the gene matches: 5. The length of the CDR3 is 16 residues. Germline loops: CDR1 MGHRA, CDR2 YSYEKL. The CDR3 nucleotides read TGCGCCAGCAGCCAAGTACTAGCGGAGCACTACAATGAGCAGTTCTTC. Amino acid sequence: CASSQVLAEHYNEQFF.

The chain joins TRBV7-9 to TRBJ1-1, with D unclear. The CDR3 has 12 residues. V was cut by 6 bases and J by 4 bases, with 9 bases left in between. Per germline, CDR1 SEHNR and CDR2 FQNEAQ (reference sequence). The CDR3 DNA sequence: TGTGCCAGCAGGGGAGAGGGCACTGAAGCTTTCTTT. Translating it yields CASRGEGTEAFF.

This sequence joins TRBV10-2 and TRBJ2-7; possibly TRBD1 for D (6 bases). V lost 2 bases and J 6 bases, leaving 17 bases between the germline ends. This CDR3 is 15 amino acids long. In germline, CDR1 is WSHSY, CDR2 SAAADI. The chain's CDR3 is CASSETHRVPVEQYF. CDR3 in DNA: TGCGCCAGCAGTGAGACACACAGGGTTCCGGTCGAGCAGTACTTC.

The gene calls are TRBV28 and TRBJ2-4; D is possibly TRBD2 (5 bases). Trimming pared 5 bases from V and 2 bases from J, leaving 28 bases between. CDR1 and CDR2 from the germline V gene are MDHEN and SYDVKM. This CDR3 comprises 20 residues. The CDR3 region has the DNA TGTGCCAGCAGTGGTGAGAGGACCTTGAGGGAGCTTCCTCCCAAAAACATTCAGTACTTC. Protein sequence: CASSGERTLRELPPKNIQYF.

The chain couples TRBV5-6 to TRBJ1-5; D perhaps matches TRBD1 (6 bases). Germline V CDR1 and CDR2: SGHDT, YYEEEE. Trimming left V 4 bases short and J 3 bases short, with 11 bases between. This CDR3 region has 14 residues. CDR3 sequence reads: CASSMTGSNQPQHF. The CDR3 nucleotides read TGTGCCAGCAGCATGACAGGATCCAATCAGCCCCAGCATTTT.

The V call is TRBV4-3, the J call TRBJ2-1; 15 bases map to TRBD2. The CDR3 is 16 residues long. Trimming took 1 base from V and 10 from J; bases not matched to a gene: 5. Germline V gene sequence: CDR1 LGHNA, CDR2 YSLEER. CDR3 nucleotides: TGCGCCAGCAGCCAAGCGTGGACTAGCGGGAGGGACGAGCAGTTCTTC. It specifies CASSQAWTSGRDEQFF.

About this clone itself: The same CDR3 also results from other DNA sequences found in this sample. The chain recombines TRBV11-2 with TRBJ1-5, with 11 positions matching TRBD1. V trimming: 3 bases; J trimming: 4 bases; junction bases outside the gene matches: 2. The CDR3 is 15 residues long. The germline V gene has CDR1 SGHAT and CDR2 FQNNGV. The chain's CDR3 is CASSLGQGGNQPQHF. DNA of the CDR3: TGTGCCAGCAGCTTGGGACAGGGGGGGAATCAGCCCCAGCATTTT.

J is TRBJ2-7 and V is TRBV7-6; a weak D match, TRBD1 (5 bases). The CDR3 has 14 residues. Germline lookup yields CDR1 SGHVS and CDR2 FNYEAQ. V lost 1 base and J 6 bases, leaving 13 bases between the germline ends. DNA of the CDR3: TGTGCCAGCAGCTTAGGTCCCAGGGTGCCCGAGCAGTACTTC. Translated: CASSLGPRVPEQYF.

This chain joins TRBV15 and TRBJ2-1; the match to TRBD2 covers 8 bases. The CDR3 contains 16 residues. Trimming took 6 bases from V and 6 from J; bases not matched to a gene: 13. Germline assignment: CDR1 LNHNV and CDR2 YYDKDF (reference sequence). CDR3 nucleotide sequence: TGTGCCACCAGACCCTCCGGGAGGGACCTACCCAATGAGCAGTTCTTC. It translates to CATRPSGRDLPNEQFF. Full variable domain (missing parts from reference TRBV15 and TRBJ2-1): DAMVIQNPRYQVTQFGKPVTLSCSQTLNHNVMYWYQQKSSQAPKLLFHYYDKDFNNEADTPDNFQSRRPNTSFCFLDIRSPGLGDTAMYLCATRPSGRDLPNEQFFGPGTRLTVL.

The rearrangement joins TRBV13 to TRBJ1-4; TRBD1 is a possible D gene (5 bases). Trimming shortened V by 4 bases and J by 6 bases, and 21 bases separated the two germline ends. The CDR3 has 17 amino acids. The germline V gene has CDR1 PRHDT and CDR2 FYEKMQ (reference sequence). The CDR3 nucleotides are TGTGCCAGCAGCTCTCCGGGACGGGCGGGCCCATATGAAAAACTGTTTTTT. Translating it yields CASSSPGRAGPYEKLFF. Drawing the rest from reference TRBV13 and TRBJ1-4, the complete variable domain is AAGVIQSPRHLIKEKRETATLKCYPIPRHDTVYWYQQGPGQDPQFLISFYEKMQSDKGSIPDRFSAQQFSDYHSELNMSSLELGDSALYFCASSSPGRAGPYEKLFFGSGTQLSVL.

The gene calls are TRBV6-1 and TRBJ1-3, with D unclear. The length of the CDR3 is 16 residues. Germline V gene lookup returns CDR1 MNHNS and CDR2 SASEGT. The V gene lost 2 bases and the J gene lost 0 bases, with 11 bases spanning the gap. CDR3 nucleotide sequence: TGTGCCAGCAGTGAACAGGCAGCCATCTCTGGAAACACCATATATTTT. As protein: CASSEQAAISGNTIYF.

The rearrangement joins TRBV4-3 to TRBJ1-1, with a possible D match to TRBD1 (6 bases). The CDR3 spans 20 residues. Trimming took off 0 bases at V and 0 bases at J, with 23 bases between the two ends. The germline gives CDR1 LGHNA, CDR2 YSLEER. The CDR3 coding sequence is TGCGCCAGCAGCCAAGATTCTTGGGGAGAAGGATGGGACATGAACACTGAAGCTTTCTTT. Translated, it gives CASSQDSWGEGWDMNTEAFF.

This chain uses TRBV27 with TRBJ1-2; 10 bases are a match to TRBD1. This CDR3 is built from 14 residues. V was pared by 5 bases and J by 1 base, with 1 base of the junction left unmatched. Germline V lookup: CDR1 MNHEY, CDR2 SMNVEV (reference sequence). CDR3 DNA: TGTGCCAGCAGTGACAGGGGGCTTAACTATGGCTACACCTTC. It codes for CASSDRGLNYGYTF.

The genes are TRBV23-1 and TRBJ1-4, with D possibly TRBD1 on 5 matching bases. TRBV23-1 is an open reading frame, and its role is uncertain. The CDR3 contains 16 residues. Trimming removed 0 bases at V and 8 bases at J, with 16 bases between. DNA for the CDR3: TGCGCCAGCAGTCAATCCCCCCGGGGGAGGTCCGAAAAACTGTTTTTT. This encodes CASSQSPRGRSEKLFF.

This chain connects TRBV7-8 to TRBJ2-6; TRBD2 matches 12 bases. The V gene's germline CDR1 is SGHVS and CDR2 FQNEAQ. With V trimmed by 7 bases and J by 3 bases, 13 bases remained unmatched. This CDR3 comprises 19 residues. This chain's CDR3 is CASTDSPLAGGGGANVLTF. In nucleotides, the CDR3 is TGTGCCAGCACCGACTCCCCGCTAGCGGGGGGGGGTGGGGCCAACGTCCTGACTTTC.

In this sample, this clone turned up a few times. This specimen includes other DNA sequences encoding the same CDR3. This chain links TRBV11-2 with TRBJ2-7; D is possibly TRBD1 (5 bases). The germline CDR1 and CDR2 sequences are SGHAT and FQNNGV. Trimming took off 3 bases at V and 4 bases at J, with 10 bases between the two ends. The length of the CDR3 is 13 residues. CDR3 DNA sequence: TGTGCCAGCAGCTTGGGGCAGTCTTACGAGCAGTACTTC. It specifies CASSLGQSYEQYF.

This clone showed up just once. The chain is built from TRBV7-9 and TRBJ2-2, with 8 bases identical to TRBD2. Germline loops: CDR1 SEHNR, CDR2 FQNEAQ (reference sequence). This CDR3 region has 17 residues. J was trimmed by 3 bases and V by 1 base; bases with no gene match: 7. Here the CDR3 DNA reads TGTGCCAGCAGCTTAGGGCCGCGGGAGGTGGACACCGGGGAGCTGTTTTTT. Amino acids: CASSLGPREVDTGELFF.

V usage is TRBV9 and J usage is TRBJ2-5; D not certain. Germline V CDR1 and CDR2: SGDLS, YYNGEE. CDR3 length: 15 residues. V lost 3 bases, J lost 5 bases, and 17 bases lay in between. CDR3 sequence (DNA): TGTGCCAGCAGCGCACCGGGCCCCGAAAGGGAGACCCAGTACTTC. This translates into CASSAPGPERETQYF.

The V and J genes are TRBV5-1 and TRBJ2-2, with 7 bases identical to TRBD1. The V gene's germline CDR1 is SGHRS and CDR2 YFSETQ. CDR3 length equals 17 residues. After removal of 4 bases from V and 4 bases from J, the junction contained 13 bases not matched to a gene. The chain's CDR3 is CASSPRRTGAGTGELFF. The CDR3 DNA reads TGCGCCAGCAGCCCACGTCGGACAGGCGCGGGCACCGGGGAGCTGTTTTTT.

This chain links TRBV11-2 with TRBJ2-5, with 11 bases aligning to TRBD2. The germline CDR1 and CDR2 sequences are SGHAT and FQNNGV. V dropped 1 base and J dropped 9; count of bases not matched to a gene: 7. The CDR3 consists of 15 residues. CDR3 amino acids: CASSLVGGGLAAQYF. The CDR3 DNA reads as TGTGCCAGCAGCTTAGTAGGAGGGGGACTAGCGGCCCAGTACTTC.

In the case of this clone: The same CDR3 also results from other DNA sequences found in this sample. The V gene is TRBV6-1, the J gene TRBJ2-7; D call uncertain. This CDR3 has 11 amino acids. V lost 2 bases and J 2 bases, leaving 1 base between the germline ends. Germline V gives CDR1 MNHNS, CDR2 SASEGT. This chain's CDR3 is CASSEPYEQYF. CDR3 bases: TGTGCCAGCAGTGAACCCTACGAGCAGTACTTC.

The chain is built from TRBV11-2 and TRBJ2-1, with D maybe TRBD1 (5 bases). The germline V and J ends were trimmed by 2 bases and 0 bases, with 11 bases remaining between them. The CDR3 totals 16 residues. CDR1 SGHAT and CDR2 FQNNGV come from the germline V gene. In DNA form, the CDR3 reads TGTGCCAGCAGCTTAATCAGGGCTAGCTCCTACAATGAGCAGTTCTTC. Encoded protein: CASSLIRASSYNEQFF. Looking up the rest from reference TRBV11-2 and TRBJ2-1 gives the full variable domain: EAGVAQSPRYKIIEKRQSVAFWCNPISGHATLYWYQQILGQGPKLLIQFQNNGVVDDSQLPKDRFSAERLKGVDSTLKIQPAKLEDSAVYLCASSLIRASSYNEQFFGPGTRLTVL.

This clone has a single count. The chain couples TRBV7-6 to TRBJ1-1, with D hard to call. This CDR3 comprises 13 residues. Germline V gene data show CDR1 as SGHVS and CDR2 as FNYEAQ. The V gene lost 4 bases and the J gene lost 1 base, with 7 bases spanning the gap. In DNA form, the CDR3 reads TGTGCCAGCAGCTACAATCGGAACACTGAAGCTTTCTTT. This sequence encodes CASSYNRNTEAFF.

The chain links TRBV2 to TRBJ2-7, with D possibly being TRBD1 (6 bases). Trimming took 0 bases from V and 7 from J, leaving 13 bases between them. The V gene's germline CDR1 is SNHLY and CDR2 FYNNEI. The CDR3 is 14 amino acids. Here the CDR3 reads CASSEAVGQWEQYF. Written as DNA, the CDR3 is TGTGCCAGCAGTGAAGCTGTAGGACAGTGGGAGCAGTACTTC.